This is a list of T cell receptor beta chains from one sample in a study of control samples from healthy donors and cancer patients. Clones were sequenced by immunoSEQ multiplex PCR, and TCRdb holds only the in-frame ones, with some missing. The data hold roughly 26,000 clones, with 82% observed a single time. The material sequenced was PBMCs. The origin of the receptors is a man aged 55 to 70 with colorectal cancer. Both conserved end residues are part of each CDR3. D genes are given only for firm matches. Rows give clone size only sometimes, using once, few, many, or a class for an expanded clone.

j_gene	v_gene	abundance	d_gene	CDR3nt	CDR3aa
TRBJ1-2	TRBV6-2/TRBV6-3	once	TRBD1	TGTGCCAGCAGCCGGGACAGCGCCTACTATGGCTACACCTTC	CASSRDSAYYGYTF
TRBJ1-2	TRBV6-2/TRBV6-3	NA	NA	NA	CASSSGQGAVNYGYTF
TRBJ2-5	TRBV5-3	NA	NA	TGTGCCAGAAGCGGGACCAATGGGGCCTCGGCGGAGACCCAGTACTTC	CARSGTNGASAETQYF
TRBJ2-1	TRBV10-3	NA	TRBD2	TGTGCCTCAGAGGGGACTAGCGGGGTCTCCTACAATGAGCAGTTCTTC	CASEGTSGVSYNEQFF
TRBJ2-6	TRBV5-1	once	NA	TGCGCCAGCAGCGGAAAACGACAGGAACGCTCTGGGGCCAACGTCCTGACTTTC	CASSGKRQERSGANVLTF
TRBJ1-2	TRBV7-9	NA	NA	TGTGCCAGCAGCCTAGGGACCCTACCAGGGGTTGACTATGGCTACACCTTC	CASSLGTLPGVDYGYTF
TRBJ2-3	TRBV12-5	NA	NA	TGTGCTAGTGGTGCCCAAATAGGGACGGATAGTACGCAGTATTTT	CASGAQIGTDSTQYF
TRBJ1-1	TRBV19	few	NA	TGTGCCAGTAGTACACAGAGGAACACTGAAGCTTTCTTT	CASSTQRNTEAFF
TRBJ1-1	TRBV7-9	NA	TRBD1	TGTGCCAGCAGCTTAGGGGGGACAGGGAGGGACACTGAAGCTTTCTTT	CASSLGGTGRDTEAFF
TRBJ1-2	TRBV19	NA	NA	TGTGCCAGTAGTCGCGACGGAATAAACTATGGCTACACCTTC	CASSRDGINYGYTF
TRBJ1-4	TRBV6-5	NA	NA	TGTGCCAGCAGTTTCCAGGACGGTAATGAAAAACTGTTTTTT	CASSFQDGNEKLFF
TRBJ2-4	TRBV19	NA	TRBD2	TGTGCCACCTCCCTCCGGGGGGGGGAAAACATTCAGTACTTC	CATSLRGGENIQYF
TRBJ2-1	TRBV7-7	NA	TRBD2	TGTGCCAGCAGCTTAGGACTAGCGGGGTACAATGAGCAGTTCTTC	CASSLGLAGYNEQFF
TRBJ1-1	TRBV5-1	NA	NA	TGCGCCAGCAGCCTTAATCAGGGGAACACTGAAGCTTTCTTT	CASSLNQGNTEAFF
TRBJ1-6	TRBV3-1/TRBV3-2	NA	NA	TGTGCCAGCAGCCAAGCGATCCAGGGACATAATTCACCCCTCCACTTT	CASSQAIQGHNSPLHF
TRBJ1-2	TRBV6-5	NA	TRBD1	TGTGCCAGCAGTTACATGGGGACAGGGAGGTCTGGCTACACCTTC	CASSYMGTGRSGYTF
TRBJ2-6	TRBV29-1	NA	NA	TGCAGCGTCAGCCGGGACTCCTTCTCTGGGGCCAACGTCCTGACTTTC	CSVSRDSFSGANVLTF
TRBJ2-1	TRBV19	NA	TRBD2	TGTGCCAGTAGTACCCGAGCGGGGGCATCCTACAATGAGCAGTTCTTC	CASSTRAGASYNEQFF
TRBJ1-2	TRBV9	NA	NA	TGTGCCAGCAGCGTAGCGGAGGAGACCTATGGCTACACCTTC	CASSVAEETYGYTF
TRBJ2-2	TRBV6-2/TRBV6-3	NA	NA	TGTGCCAGCAGTTACCCCAGGGCCGACACCGGGGAGCTGTTTTTT	CASSYPRADTGELFF
TRBJ2-1	TRBV4-1	NA	TRBD1	TGCGCCAGCAGCCAAGGCGGATGGACAGGGAACACCTACAATGAGCAGTTCTTC	CASSQGGWTGNTYNEQFF
TRBJ2-5	TRBV7-8	NA	NA	TGTGCCAGCAGCTTAAATCCTCTAGCCTACAGGGCCCAAGAGACCCAGTACTTC	CASSLNPLAYRAQETQYF
TRBJ1-2	TRBV27	NA	NA	TGTGCCAGCACATCGAGCAGCAGAAACTATGGCTACACCTTC	CASTSSSRNYGYTF
TRBJ2-2	TRBV11-2	NA	NA	TGTGCCGAATCACAGGGCTCTGGCGGGGAGCTGTTTTTT	CAESQGSGGELFF
TRBJ1-4	TRBV5-6	NA	TRBD1	TGTGCCAGCAGCTTCGCACAGGGGGCGGGTGGAAAACTGTTTTTT	CASSFAQGAGGKLFF
TRBJ1-5	TRBV5-6	once	NA	TGTGCCAGCAGCTTGGGCACTACTAACAATCAGCCCCAGCATTTT	CASSLGTTNNQPQHF
TRBJ2-1	TRBV4-1	NA	NA	TGCGCCAGCAGCCAAGATGGAGGACTCCTGTTCCAGGAGCAGTTCTTC	CASSQDGGLLFQEQFF
TRBJ1-2	TRBV2	NA	NA	TGTGCCAGCAGCCGGGGAGGCTATGGCTACACCTTC	CASSRGGYGYTF
TRBJ1-1	TRBV2	NA	TRBD1	TGTGCCAGCTTAGGGACAGGACTAGCTTTCTTT	CASLGTGLAFF
TRBJ2-3	TRBV14	few	TRBD2	TGTGCCAGCAGCCAAGAGTCGGGAGCGGGGGAGTTAGATACGCAGTATTTT	CASSQESGAGELDTQYF
TRBJ1-2	TRBV29-1	NA	NA	TGCAGCGTTTATGACTATGGCTACACCTTC	CSVYDYGYTF
TRBJ1-2	TRBV30	NA	NA	TGTGCCTGGAGTGTAGTGGGGGGGTATGGCTACACCTTC	CAWSVVGGYGYTF
TRBJ2-1	TRBV27	NA	NA	TGTGCCAGCAGTTTAGATCCCAGGGGCTATGAGCAGTTCTTC	CASSLDPRGYEQFF
TRBJ1-1	TRBV11-2	NA	NA	TGTGCCAGCAGCTTAGATTGGCAGGGCTCGACTTTCTTT	CASSLDWQGSTFF
TRBJ1-1	TRBV5-1	NA	NA	TGCGCCAGCAGCTCGAATGAAGGTACCGGTGAAGCTTTCTTT	CASSSNEGTGEAFF
TRBJ1-2	TRBV12-5	NA	TRBD1	TGTGCTAGTGGTTTGGCTGGGGCCCAAGACAGGGGGCACTATGGCTACACCTTC	CASGLAGAQDRGHYGYTF
TRBJ2-3	TRBV30	NA	TRBD2	TGTGCCTCTACCCGTAGCGGGGGAAGCACAGATACGCAGTATTTT	CASTRSGGSTDTQYF
TRBJ2-7	TRBV7-6	NA	TRBD1	TGTGCCAGCAGCTATCAAGGACAGGACCCACTGGAGCAGTACTTC	CASSYQGQDPLEQYF
TRBJ2-3	TRBV29-1	few	TRBD2	TGCAGCGTCTCAGCGGGGCGAGGAGATACGCAGTATTTT	CSVSAGRGDTQYF
TRBJ1-2	TRBV7-2	NA	NA	TGTGCCAGCAGCTTAGTGATACTAACGCGTTTCGGCTACACCTTC	CASSLVILTRFGYTF
TRBJ2-7	TRBV6-1	NA	NA	TGTGCCAGCAGTGAAGAGGCAGGGGCCTCCTACGAGCAGTACTTC	CASSEEAGASYEQYF
TRBJ1-5	TRBV6-5	few	TRBD1	TGTGCCTGCGGACAGGAGAATTATCAGCCCCAGCATTTT	CACGQENYQPQHF
TRBJ1-2	TRBV3-1/TRBV3-2	NA	NA	TGTGCCAGCAGCCAAGATTTAGGGGCTGGTGGCTACACCTTC	CASSQDLGAGGYTF
TRBJ1-2	TRBV7-2	NA	NA	TGTGCCAGCACCTATGATCCGGGCTATGGCTACACCTTC	CASTYDPGYGYTF
TRBJ2-1	TRBV25-1	NA	NA	TGTGCCAGCAGTGACCCCGGACAGGGAGGGAATGAGCAGTTCTTC	CASSDPGQGGNEQFF
TRBJ1-2	TRBV18	NA	NA	TGTGCCAGCTCACCAGGCAGGGTACTCTATGGCTACACCTTC	CASSPGRVLYGYTF
TRBJ1-1	TRBV10-3	NA	TRBD1	TGTGCCATCAGCCGGACAGGGACTGAAGCTTTCTTT	CAISRTGTEAFF
TRBJ2-1	TRBV2	few	NA	TGTGCCAGTATGTTCGTCTCCTACAATGAGCAGTTCTTC	CASMFVSYNEQFF
TRBJ2-1	TRBV7-9	NA	NA	TGTGCCAGCAGACGACTTCAGGGGTACAATGAGCAGTTCTTC	CASRRLQGYNEQFF
TRBJ2-7	TRBV5-1	once	NA	TGCGCCAGCAGCCTCGGATCGTTCTACGAGCAGTACTTC	CASSLGSFYEQYF
TRBJ1-2	TRBV7-9	NA	TRBD1	TGTGCCAGCAGCTCCGATTTAAGGGGGCTTGGCTATGGCTACACCTTC	CASSSDLRGLGYGYTF
TRBJ1-1	TRBV27	NA	NA	TGTGCCAGCAGCCTGCTCCGGGGTAGCACTGAAGCTTTCTTT	CASSLLRGSTEAFF